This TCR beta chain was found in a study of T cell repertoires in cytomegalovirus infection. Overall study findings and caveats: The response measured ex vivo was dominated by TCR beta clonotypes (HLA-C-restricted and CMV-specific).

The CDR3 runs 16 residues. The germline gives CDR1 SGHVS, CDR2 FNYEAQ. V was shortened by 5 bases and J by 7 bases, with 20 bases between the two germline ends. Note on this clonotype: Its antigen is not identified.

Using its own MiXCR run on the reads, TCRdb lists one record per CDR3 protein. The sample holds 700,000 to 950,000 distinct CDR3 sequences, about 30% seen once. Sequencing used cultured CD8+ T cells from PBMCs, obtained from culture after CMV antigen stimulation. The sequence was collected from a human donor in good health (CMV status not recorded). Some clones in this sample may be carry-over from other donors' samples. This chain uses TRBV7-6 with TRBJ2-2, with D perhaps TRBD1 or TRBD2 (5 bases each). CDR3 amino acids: CASSPPLQGVIGELFF. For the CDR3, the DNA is TGTGCCAGCAGCCCCCCCCTTCAGGGAGTCATCGGGGAGCTGTTTTTT.